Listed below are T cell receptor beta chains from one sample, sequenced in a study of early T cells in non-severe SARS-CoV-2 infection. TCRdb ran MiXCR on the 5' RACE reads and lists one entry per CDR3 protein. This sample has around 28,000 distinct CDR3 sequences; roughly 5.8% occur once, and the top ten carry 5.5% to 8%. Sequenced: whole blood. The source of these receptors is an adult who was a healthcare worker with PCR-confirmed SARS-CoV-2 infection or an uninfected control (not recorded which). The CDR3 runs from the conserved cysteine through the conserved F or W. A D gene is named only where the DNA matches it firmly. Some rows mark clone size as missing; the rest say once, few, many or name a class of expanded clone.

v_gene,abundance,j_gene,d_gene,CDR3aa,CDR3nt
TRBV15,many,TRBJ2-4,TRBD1,CATSTGQAPNIQYF,TGTGCCACCAGCACCGGACAGGCCCCTAACATTCAGTACTTC
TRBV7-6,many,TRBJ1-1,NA,CASSPGQRNTEAFF,TGTGCCAGCAGCCCCGGACAGCGTAACACTGAAGCTTTCTTT
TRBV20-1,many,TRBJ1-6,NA,CSVRGGDSPLHF,TGCAGTGTAAGGGGGGGCGATTCACCCCTCCACTTT
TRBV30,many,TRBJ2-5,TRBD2,CAWRGLAGVETQYF,TGTGCCTGGAGAGGGCTAGCGGGAGTTGAGACCCAGTACTTC
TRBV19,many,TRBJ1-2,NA,CASSIARAKPNYGYTF,TGTGCCAGTAGTATAGCGCGGGCCAAACCTAACTATGGCTACACCTTC
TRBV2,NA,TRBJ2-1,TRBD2,CARRGGTSGEYNEQFF,TGTGCCAGAAGGGGTGGGACTAGCGGAGAATACAATGAGCAGTTCTTC
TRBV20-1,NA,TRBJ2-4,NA,CSASELAKNIQYF,TGCAGTGCCTCTGAACTAGCCAAAAACATTCAGTACTTC
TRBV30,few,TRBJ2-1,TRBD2,CASKIAGRAEQFF,TGTGCCTCGAAAATAGCGGGAAGGGCTGAGCAGTTCTTC
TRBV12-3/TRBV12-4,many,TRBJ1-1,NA,CASSLVGVTEAFF,TGTGCCAGCAGTTTAGTGGGGGTAACTGAAGCTTTCTTT
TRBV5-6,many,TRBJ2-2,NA,CASSSSRRPTGELFF,TGTGCCAGCAGCTCTTCGCGGCGGCCGACCGGGGAGCTGTTTTTT
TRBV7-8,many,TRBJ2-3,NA,CASTRSRGTQYF,TGTGCCAGCACCAGGTCCCGGGGAACGCAGTATTTT
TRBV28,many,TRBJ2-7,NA,CASSSWDFLSYEQYF,TGTGCCAGCAGTTCCTGGGACTTCCTATCCTACGAGCAGTACTTC
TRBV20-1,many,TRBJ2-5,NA,CSALLWETQYF,TGCAGTGCTCTTCTATGGGAGACCCAGTACTTC
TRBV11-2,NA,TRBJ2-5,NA,CASSFGLSETQYF,TGTGCCAGCAGCTTTGGACTATCGGAGACCCAGTACTTC
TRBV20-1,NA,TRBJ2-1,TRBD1,CSARGGQGVWQEQFF,TGCAGTGCTAGGGGAGGACAGGGCGTGTGGCAGGAGCAGTTCTTC
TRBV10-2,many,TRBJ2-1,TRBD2,CASSPLGTRNEQFF,TGCGCCAGCAGCCCCCTTGGGACTAGAAATGAGCAGTTCTTC
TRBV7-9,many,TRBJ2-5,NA,CASSFGGETQYF,TGTGCCAGCAGCTTTGGGGGGGAGACCCAGTACTTC
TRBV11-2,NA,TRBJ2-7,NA,CASSPYPSSYEQYF,TGTGCCAGCAGCCCATACCCTAGTTCCTACGAGCAGTACTTC
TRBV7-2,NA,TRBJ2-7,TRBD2,CASSLVPGTSSHEQYF,TGTGCCAGCAGCTTAGTCCCCGGGACTAGCAGCCACGAGCAGTACTTC
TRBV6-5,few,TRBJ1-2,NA,CASRPHAGPYGYTF,TGTGCCAGCAGACCCCACGCAGGGCCCTATGGCTACACCTTC
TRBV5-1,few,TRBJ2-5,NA,CASSYGRTLQETQYF,TGCGCCAGCAGCTACGGCCGGACCCTCCAAGAGACCCAGTACTTC
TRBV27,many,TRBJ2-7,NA,CASSSGASYEQYF,TGTGCCAGCAGTTCAGGGGCCTCCTACGAGCAGTACTTC
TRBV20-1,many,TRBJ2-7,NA,CSASPRGGQHYEQYF,TGCAGTGCTAGCCCACGGGGCGGGCAGCACTACGAGCAGTACTTC
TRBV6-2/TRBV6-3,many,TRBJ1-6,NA,CASSPSASPLHF,TGTGCCAGCAGTCCTAGTGCTTCACCCCTCCACTTT
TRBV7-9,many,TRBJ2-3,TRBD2,CASSPPWTRSITDTQYF,TGTGCCAGCAGCCCCCCCTGGACTAGATCCATCACAGATACGCAGTATTTT
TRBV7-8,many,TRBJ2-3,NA,CASSLALGTDTQYF,TGTGCCAGCAGCTTAGCGCTGGGCACAGATACGCAGTATTTT
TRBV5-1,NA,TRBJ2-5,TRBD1,CASSRAQGKETQYF,TGCGCCAGCAGCCGCGCACAGGGGAAAGAGACCCAGTACTTC
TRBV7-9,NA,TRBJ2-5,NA,CASSLVGERKETQYF,TGTGCCAGCAGCTTAGTAGGGGAGAGGAAAGAGACCCAGTACTTC
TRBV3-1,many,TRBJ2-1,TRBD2,CASSQSGSAYNEQFF,TGTGCCAGCAGCCAAAGCGGGAGCGCGTACAATGAGCAGTTCTTC
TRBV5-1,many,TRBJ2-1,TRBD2,CASSTPSGRGDEQFF,TGCGCCAGCAGCACTCCTAGCGGCCGCGGGGATGAGCAGTTCTTC
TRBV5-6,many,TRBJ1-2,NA,CASSPGRVDYGYTF,TGTGCCAGCAGCCCCGGCAGGGTGGACTATGGCTACACCTTC
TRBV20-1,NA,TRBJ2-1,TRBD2,CSAYGLAGGSEQFF,TGCAGTGCATACGGACTAGCGGGAGGTAGTGAGCAGTTCTTC
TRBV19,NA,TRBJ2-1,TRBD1,CATWTGNGGEQFF,TGTGCCACGTGGACAGGGAACGGAGGTGAGCAGTTCTTC
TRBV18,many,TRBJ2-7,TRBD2,CASSPDSPRGEVWPNYEQYF,TGTGCCAGCTCACCGGACAGCCCGCGGGGGGAAGTGTGGCCGAACTACGAGCAGTACTTC
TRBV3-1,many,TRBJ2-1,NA,CASSQALAPRGDNEQFF,TGTGCCAGCAGCCAAGCCCTAGCGCCCCGAGGGGACAATGAGCAGTTCTTC
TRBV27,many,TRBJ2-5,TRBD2,CASSLRGRAFETQYF,TGTGCCAGCAGTTTACGCGGGAGGGCCTTTGAGACCCAGTACTTC
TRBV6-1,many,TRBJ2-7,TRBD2,CASRLLAGGPYEQYF,TGTGCCAGCAGACTACTAGCGGGAGGGCCTTACGAGCAGTACTTC
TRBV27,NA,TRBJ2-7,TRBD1,CASSLGQGNEQYF,TGTGCCAGCAGTTTGGGACAGGGAAATGAGCAGTACTTC
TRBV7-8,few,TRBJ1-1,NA,CASSLASRGLTEAFF,TGTGCCAGCAGCTTAGCCTCGCGGGGGTTGACTGAAGCTTTCTTT
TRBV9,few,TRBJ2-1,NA,CASSTNRVRGSYNEQFF,TGTGCCAGCAGCACCAACCGGGTTAGAGGCTCCTACAATGAGCAGTTCTTC
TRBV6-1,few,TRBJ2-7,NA,CASSYDRQAYEQYF,TGTGCCAGCAGTTACGACAGGCAGGCCTACGAGCAGTACTTC
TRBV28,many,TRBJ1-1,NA,CASTPRQLNTEAFF,TGTGCCAGCACCCCGCGACAGTTGAACACTGAAGCTTTCTTT
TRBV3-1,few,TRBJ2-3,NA,CASSGGLRTDTQYF,TGTGCCAGCAGCGGCGGCCTCCGCACAGATACGCAGTATTTT
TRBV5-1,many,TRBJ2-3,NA,CASSLAPSDTQYF,TGCGCCAGCAGCTTGGCTCCGTCAGATACGCAGTATTTT
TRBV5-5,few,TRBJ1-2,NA,CASSLGQNINYGYTF,TGTGCCAGCAGCTTGGGGCAGAACATTAACTATGGCTACACCTTC
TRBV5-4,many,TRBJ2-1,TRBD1,CASSRTGDNEQFF,TGTGCCAGCAGCCGGACAGGGGACAATGAGCAGTTCTTC